This passage covers 31 T cell receptor beta chains from one sample sequenced in a study of esophageal squamous cell carcinoma under preoperative chemotherapy. TCRdb re-called the PCR reads through MiXCR, storing one row per CDR3 protein. Of about 9,300 distinct CDR3 sequences listed, about 51% are singletons. Time point indicated: after preoperative PTX-NDP chemotherapy. This specimen was taken from a patient given preoperative chemotherapy. Source of these receptors: a human donor with esophageal squamous cell carcinoma. The donor label of this sample is uncertain.

The chain joins TRBV6-1 to TRBJ2-3; D is possibly TRBD1 or TRBD2 (5 bases each). The CDR3 sequence is 15 residues long. Germline-derived CDR1 and CDR2 are MNHNS and SASEGT. V lost 8 bases to trimming and J lost 4 bases, with 19 bases between them. CDR3 sequence reads: CASASGMSRADTQYF. CDR3 DNA: TGTGCCAGCGCCTCGGGGATGAGCAGGGCAGATACGCAGTATTTT.

Many counts were recorded for this clonotype. The chain combines TRBV6-1 with TRBJ2-1, with 11 nucleotides matching TRBD2. CDR1 MNHNS and CDR2 SASEGT come from the germline V gene. There are 16 residues in the CDR3. V shed 9 bases, J shed 10 bases, and the junction held 17 bases outside the gene matches. CDR3 sequence (DNA): TGTGCCAGTCGGGGACTAGCGGTTGGGGGATCCTACGAGCAGTTCTTC. Amino acid sequence: CASRGLAVGGSYEQFF.

This clonotype has more than one count but fewer than ten. The rearrangement uses TRBV6-1 and TRBJ2-1, with 10 bases matching TRBD2. In germline, CDR1 is MNHNS, CDR2 SASEGT. The CDR3 consists of 18 residues. The J segment lost 0 bases and the V segment lost 4 bases, leaving 9 bases of the junction unmatched. The CDR3 bases are TGTGCCAGCAGTGCGGCTAGCGGGGGTCTTAGCTCCTACAATGAGCAGTTCTTC. Its protein is CASSAASGGLSSYNEQFF.

The chain couples TRBV6-1 to TRBJ2-7, with D perhaps given as TRBD1 or TRBD2 (5 bases each). The germline CDR1 and CDR2 sequences are MNHNS and SASEGT. Trimming removed 1 base from V and 0 bases from J, with 10 bases in between. The CDR3 has 15 amino acids. CDR3 nucleotides: TGTGCCAGCAGTGAAGGGGACCCAAGCTCCTACGAGCAGTACTTC. The encoded protein is CASSEGDPSSYEQYF.

This sequence joins TRBV27 and TRBJ1-1; D gene uncertain. Trimming left V 0 bases short and J 6 bases short, with 8 bases between. CDR3 length: 13 residues. Per the germline V gene, CDR1 is MNHEY and CDR2 is SMNVEV (reference sequence). CDR3 sequence (DNA): TGTGCCAGCAGTTTATCAGGCAGTTCTGAAGCTTTCTTT. Translated, it gives CASSLSGSSEAFF.

V is TRBV20-1 and J is TRBJ2-5, with TRBD2 matching over 14 bases. The V gene end was trimmed by 5 bases and the J gene end by 11 bases; junction bases not matched to a gene: 10. CDR3 length: 14 residues. The germline gives CDR1 DFQATT, CDR2 SNEGSKA (reference sequence). CDR3 in amino acids: CSAGGTSGSNEQYF. CDR3 DNA sequence: TGCAGTGCTGGCGGGACTAGCGGGAGCAATGAGCAGTACTTC.

Regarding this clonotype: Germline and junction disagree at one end, which may indicate a read error. The V gene is TRBV10-3, the J gene TRBJ2-3; perhaps TRBD2 as D (6 bases). The CDR3 extends over 14 amino acids. Germline values: CDR1 ENHRY, CDR2 SYGVKD. CDR3 protein: CAGSGGSGQETQYF. The CDR3 DNA follows: TGTGCGGGGAGTGGGGGGAGTGGCCAAGAGACGCAGTATTTC.

This clonotype occurred many times. V gene TRBV7-2 combines with J gene TRBJ2-1; 8 positions match TRBD1. The tail of the sequence fits TRBJ2-5 better, so the J call may be wrong. The CDR3 runs to 17 residues. Germline values: CDR1 SGHTA, CDR2 FQGNSA. The DNA for the CDR3 is TGTGCCAGCAGCGACAGCCGGGACAGGCTATCGGAAGAGACCCAGTACTTC. Protein sequence: CASSDSRDRLSEETQYF.

Regarding this clonotype: One base away lies a much larger clone, so this may be a sequencing read error. V gene TRBV7-3 combines with J gene TRBJ2-1; TRBD2 might be the D (6 bases). CDR1 is SGHTA, CDR2 FQGTGA, per germline. The ends were cut back, 3 bases at V and 6 bases at J, with 6 bases in the middle. The CDR3 length is 12 residues. CDR3 bases: TGTGCCAGCAGCTTGACTAGCAATGAGCAGTTCTTC. Protein: CASSLTSNEQFF. Full variable domain (outside the CDR3, taken from reference TRBV7-3 and TRBJ2-1): GAGVSQTPSNKVTEKGKYVELRCDPISGHTALYWYRQSLGQGPEFLIYFQGTGAADDSGLPNDRFFAVRPEGSVSTLKIQRTERGDSAVYLCASSLTSNEQFFGPGTRLTVL.

V gene TRBV7-6 combines with J gene TRBJ2-1, with 11 bases matching TRBD1. Germline CDR1 and CDR2: SGHVS and FNYEAQ. V was clipped by 5 bases and J by 6 bases; unmatched bases: 9. The CDR3 is 16 residues long. CDR3 DNA sequence: TGTGCCAGCAGCCCAAGGCCGGGACAGGGGGGCAATGAGCAGTTCTTC. It specifies CASSPRPGQGGNEQFF.

Regarding this clonotype: The germline gene is not matched at one end of the junction; a read error may be the cause. The rearrangement uses TRBV9 and TRBJ2-3; D remains unclear. This CDR3 is built from 16 residues. Germline V gene sequence: CDR1 SGDLS, CDR2 YYNGEE. CDR3 region: CASSEDETYYTDTQYF. CDR3 coding DNA: TGTGCCAGCAGTGAGGACGAAACTTACTACACAGATACGCAGTACTTT.

By share, this clonotype counts as medium-sized. The V and J genes are TRBV7-2 and TRBJ2-5; tentatively, D is TRBD1 (6 bases). This CDR3 contains 14 residues. CDR1 and CDR2 (germline): SGHTA, FQGNSA. The V end lost 1 base, the J end lost 2 bases, and 8 bases lay between the germline ends. CDR3 loop: CASSLDRAQETQYF. The CDR3 nucleotides read TGTGCCAGCAGCTTAGACAGGGCTCAAGAGACCCAGTACTTC.

This clonotype has a single count. This chain joins TRBV20-1 and TRBJ2-1; 10 positions agree with TRBD2. The J call may not be correct, given that the DNA end is closer to TRBJ2-7. The CDR3 runs to 13 residues. CDR1 and CDR2 from the germline V gene are DFQATT and SNEGSKA (reference sequence). In DNA, the CDR3 is TGCAGTGCTAGACTAGCGGGGGAAAATGAGCAGTACTTC. Translating it yields CSARLAGENEQYF.

There are a few counts of this clonotype. One end of the junction is discordant with germline, which a read error may explain. The chain has TRBV6-1 and TRBJ2-3, with D uncertain. CDR1 and CDR2 from the germline V gene are MNHNS and SASEGT. This CDR3 region has 12 residues. For the CDR3, the DNA is TGTGCCAGCAAGGCTCTAGGGAAGACGCAGTATTTC. Protein sequence: CASKALGKTQYF.

The table lists this clonotype with a few counts. The chain employs TRBV6-1 and TRBJ2-3, with 9 bases aligning to TRBD2. The tail of the sequence fits TRBJ2-7 better, so the J call may be wrong. CDR1 MNHNS and CDR2 SASEGT come from the germline V gene. This CDR3 has 15 residues. The CDR3 nucleotides are TGTGCCAGCAGGACCGGGGCGGGGGGGACCTACGAGCAGTACTTC. This gives the protein CASRTGAGGTYEQYF.

The chain recombines TRBV10-2 with TRBJ2-1, with D perhaps matching TRBD1 or TRBD2 (6 bases each). The V end lost 0 bases, the J end lost 6 bases, and 12 bases lay between the germline ends. Per germline, CDR1 WSHSY and CDR2 SAAADI. This CDR3 has 15 amino acids. The CDR3 DNA sequence: TGCGCCAGCAGTGAGTCCGGGGGCGGGTTCAATGAGCAGTTCTTC. This codes for CASSESGGGFNEQFF.

The chain links TRBV6-1 to TRBJ2-3, with 7 positions matching TRBD1. The germline V gene encodes CDR1 MNHNS and CDR2 SASEGT. V was clipped by 6 bases and J by 3 bases; unmatched bases: 9. The CDR3 has 15 amino acids. This CDR3 reads CASRKDRWGTDTQYF. CDR3 DNA sequence: TGTGCCAGCAGGAAGGACAGGTGGGGGACAGATACGCAGTATTTT.

As for this clonotype: The germline gene is not matched at one end of the junction; a read error may be the cause. The chain links TRBV7-7 to TRBJ2-1; TRBD2 matches 14 bases. The V gene's germline CDR1 is SSHAT and CDR2 FNYEAQ (reference sequence). The CDR3 spans 17 residues. CDR3 region: CASSPSEVGLAGVEQFF. The CDR3 DNA sequence: TGTGCTAGCAGCCCCTCAGAAGTGGGACTAGCGGGGGTTGAGCAGTTCTTC.

This clonotype has just a few counts. This rearrangement joins TRBV6-1 to TRBJ2-1, with 7 bases that match TRBD2. Germline values: CDR1 MNHNS, CDR2 SASEGT. The CDR3 consists of 13 residues. With 6 bases clipped from V and 10 bases from J, the junction kept 9 bases outside the gene matches. The CDR3 nucleotides are TGTGCCAGCAGACTAGCGACCTACTACGAGCAGTTCTTC. It codes for CASRLATYYEQFF.

The chain is built from TRBV12-3 or TRBV12-4 and TRBJ2-1; TRBD1 might be the D (7 bases). With 6 bases removed from V and 5 bases from J, the gap between germline ends came to 17 bases. This CDR3 region has 15 residues. CDR3 coding DNA: TGTGCCAGCAGGGAGGGACAGAGGGGCCACAATGAGCAGTTCTTC. It yields the protein CASREGQRGHNEQFF.

The CDR3 bases are TGTGCCAGCAGTTCCCCAGGGCTCACTGAAGCTTTCTTT. This gives the protein CASSSPGLTEAFF. The chain joins TRBV6-5 to TRBJ1-1, with a tentative D call TRBD1 (5 bases). Trimming cost V 4 bases and J 4 bases, with 10 bases left between them. This CDR3 is 13 amino acids long. In germline, CDR1 is MNHEY, CDR2 SVGAGI.

The V gene is TRBV27, the J gene TRBJ2-1; tentatively, D is TRBD1 or TRBD2 (5 bases each). The DNA end lines up better with TRBJ2-7; the J call may be wrong. This CDR3 region has 17 residues. CDR1 and CDR2 from the germline V gene are MNHEY and SMNVEV (reference sequence). CDR3 protein: CASSINRDESSYNEQYF. The CDR3 DNA follows: TGTGCCAGCAGCATCAACCGGGACGAATCCTCCTACAATGAGCAGTACTTC.

The chain carries TRBV7-2 and TRBJ2-1, with D possibly TRBD2 on 6 matching bases. The CDR3 spans 16 residues. V was clipped by 1 base and J by 2 bases, with 12 bases between them. Germline V lookup: CDR1 SGHTA, CDR2 FQGNSA. CDR3 sequence (DNA): TGTGCCAGCAGCTTAGTGGGTAGCGGAACCTACAATGAGCAGTTCTTC. Protein product: CASSLVGSGTYNEQFF.

This clonotype was seen repeatedly, ten times or more. A much larger clone lies a single base off, so this may be a read error. The rearrangement uses TRBV6-1 and TRBJ2-1; TRBD2 matches 8 bases. The trim removed 8 bases at V and 10 bases at J, leaving 16 bases unmatched. Looked up from germline, CDR1 is MNHNS and CDR2 is SASEGT. The CDR3 totals 15 residues. DNA of the CDR3: TGTGCCAGCCTGGACCGGAGACTAGCGACCCACGAGCAGTTCTTC. Protein product: CASLDRRLATHEQFF.

This sequence joins TRBV11-3 and TRBJ1-1, with D uncertain. V lost 4 bases and J lost 6, with 12 bases in between. Germline CDR1 is SGHNT and CDR2 is YENEEA. CDR3 size: 13 residues. This CDR3 is CASSSDPFAEAFF. DNA of the CDR3: TGTGCCAGCAGCTCGGACCCCTTTGCTGAAGCTTTCTTT.

A note on this clonotype: The junction differs from germline at one of its ends, possibly a read error. The chain carries TRBV12-3 or TRBV12-4 and TRBJ2-1, with 9 nucleotides matching TRBD1. The CDR3 sequence is 12 residues long. CDR3 sequence: CASSERTGEQFF. In DNA, the CDR3 is TGTGCCAGCAGTGAGAGGACAGGGGAGCAGTTTTTC.

The chain recombines TRBV5-6 with TRBJ2-4; TRBD1 is a possible D gene (6 bases). The J call could be wrong; TRBJ2-5 is a better fit for the DNA end. CDR1 is SGHDT and CDR2 is YYEEEE in the germline V gene. The CDR3 spans 16 residues. The CDR3 bases are TGTGCCAGCAGCCCGAACTTCGGACAGATCCAAGAGACCCAGTACTTC. This codes for CASSPNFGQIQETQYF.

The V gene is TRBV6-1, the J gene TRBJ2-1, with D possibly matching TRBD2 (6 bases). Germline loops: CDR1 MNHNS, CDR2 SASEGT. Trimming took off 1 base at V and 1 base at J, with 11 bases between the two ends. The CDR3 has 16 amino acids. CDR3 amino acids: CASSEEGAGSYNEQFF. In nucleotides, the CDR3 is TGTGCCAGCAGTGAAGAGGGCGCGGGATCCTACAATGAGCAGTTCTTC.

The V gene is TRBV6-1, the J gene TRBJ1-2; D is possibly TRBD1 (6 bases). The CDR3 totals 12 residues. Germline V lookup: CDR1 MNHNS, CDR2 SASEGT. V was pared by 6 bases and J by 6 bases, with 11 bases between. The CDR3 reads CASRRGSDGYTF. Here the CDR3 DNA reads TGTGCCAGCAGGAGGGGGTCAGATGGCTACACCTTC.

The genes are TRBV3-1 and TRBJ2-1; 10 bases match TRBD2. Germline CDR1 LGHDT, CDR2 YNNKEL (reference sequence). After removal of 4 bases from V and 6 bases from J, the junction contained 9 bases not matched to a gene. This CDR3 region has 16 residues. The CDR3 coding sequence is TGTGCCAGCAGCCTCGCAGGGGCTAGCGGGAGCAATGAGCAGTTCTTC. Translating gives CASSLAGASGSNEQFF.

As to this clonotype: A read error may account for a junction end that differs from germline. V is TRBV6-1 and J is TRBJ2-3; perhaps TRBD2 as D (6 bases). Germline CDR1 MNHNS, CDR2 SASEGT. The CDR3 contains 14 residues. CDR3 sequence: CAGSGGSRKETQYF. The CDR3 DNA reads as TGTGCGGGCAGTGGGGGGAGTCGCAAAGAGACGCAGTATTTC.